The 24 T cell receptor beta chains below come from one sample, sequenced in a study of T cell repertoires in cytomegalovirus infection. These receptors have no identified antigens. MiXCR was run by TCRdb on the reads, yielding one entry per CDR3 protein. The sample contains over 250,000 distinct CDR3 sequences, under 25% of which appear only once. The sample was cultured PBMCs, taken from culture after CMV antigen stimulation. The source of these receptors is a human donor in good health (CMV status not recorded). Some clones in this sample may be carry-over from other donors' samples.

The V and J genes are TRBV4-2 and TRBJ2-7; 8 positions agree with TRBD1. V lost 1 base to trimming and J lost 6 bases; unmatched junction nucleotides: 8. The germline V gene encodes CDR1 LGHNA and CDR2 YNFKEQ. The CDR3 extends over 15 amino acids. CDR3 coding DNA: TGTGCCAGCAGCCAAGTCCGACAGGGGCTTGGCGAGCAGTACTTC. As protein: CASSQVRQGLGEQYF.

The rearrangement joins TRBV18 to TRBJ1-1; tentative D call: TRBD1 (6 bases). The germline CDR1 and CDR2 sequences are KGHSH and LQKENI. The CDR3 runs to 15 residues. Trimming stripped 1 base from V and 1 base from J, with 10 bases between. The CDR3 spells CASSPRGTRNTEAFF. CDR3 sequence (DNA): TGTGCCAGCTCACCACGAGGGACACGGAACACTGAAGCTTTCTTT.

This clonotype was detected ten times or more. J is TRBJ2-3 and V is TRBV7-2; no clear D gene. The CDR3 is made up of 14 amino acids. V lost 5 bases and J lost 2, with 11 bases in between. Looked up from germline, CDR1 is SGHTA and CDR2 is FQGNSA. The CDR3 region is CASSLRLTTDTQYF. For the CDR3, the DNA is TGTGCCAGCAGCCTTAGGCTCACCACAGATACGCAGTATTTT.

This clonotype was picked up a small number of times. V and J are TRBV20-1 and TRBJ1-6; no reliable D call. The CDR3 runs 16 residues. Germline V gene data show CDR1 as DFQATT and CDR2 as SNEGSKA (reference sequence). V was cut by 0 bases and J by 0 bases, with 9 bases left in between. CDR3 sequence: CSARDRRSSYNSPLHF. CDR3 DNA sequence: TGCAGTGCTAGAGATCGGAGGAGCTCCTATAATTCACCCCTCCACTTT.

This chain uses TRBV18 with TRBJ1-6; unclear D gene. The CDR3 extends over 14 amino acids. CDR1 and CDR2 (germline): KGHSH, LQKENI. V dropped 3 bases and J dropped 6 bases, with 9 bases sitting between them. This CDR3 reads CASSPSPVNSPLHF. Written as DNA, the CDR3 is TGTGCCAGCTCACCGTCCCCCGTTAATTCACCCCTCCACTTT.

This clonotype was observed a single time. This chain uses TRBV20-1 with TRBJ2-7; no clear D gene. The ends were cut back, 0 bases at V and 5 bases at J, with 5 bases in the middle. The CDR3 runs 11 residues. The germline V gene encodes CDR1 DFQATT and CDR2 SNEGSKA (reference sequence). For the CDR3, the DNA is TGCAGTGCTAGAGATAATCACGAGCAGTACGTC. Amino acid sequence: CSARDNHEQYV.

The chain employs TRBV19 and TRBJ1-1; D not resolved. Germline V gene data show CDR1 as LNHDA and CDR2 as SQIVND (reference sequence). V was cut by 10 bases and J by 4 bases, with 16 bases left in between. This CDR3 comprises 13 residues. DNA of the CDR3: TGTGCCATCTCGGGGTGGTTGGGCACTGAAGCTTTCTTT. Its translation is CAISGWLGTEAFF.

Only a few counts were recorded for this clonotype. This chain uses TRBV6-1 with TRBJ2-7, with unresolved D. V was shortened by 3 bases and J by 6 bases, with 9 bases between the two germline ends. Germline CDR1 and CDR2: MNHNS and SASEGT. The CDR3 has 12 amino acids. DNA of the CDR3: TGTGCCAGCAGTGATGCGTGGGGCGAGCAGTACTTC. Protein sequence: CASSDAWGEQYF.

As DNA, the CDR3 is TGTGCCAGCAGTCCCACCCGTTGGGGGGGGTCGTACAATGAGCAGTTCTTC. Its protein is CASSPTRWGGSYNEQFF. This sequence joins TRBV6-2 or TRBV6-3 and TRBJ2-1, with 7 bases that match TRBD2. The trim removed 5 bases at V and 4 bases at J, leaving 14 bases unmatched. CDR1 is MNHEY, CDR2 SVGEGT, per germline. This CDR3 is built from 17 residues.

This clonotype was observed many times. The rearrangement links TRBV7-2 to TRBJ2-1; tentatively, D is TRBD1 or TRBD2 (5 bases each). This CDR3 spans 18 amino acids. Germline CDR1 is SGHTA and CDR2 is FQGNSA. The V end was cut by 1 base, the J end by 7 bases, with 23 bases between. The CDR3 DNA reads as TGTGCCAGCAGCTTAGGATTAGGGTTGGGACCAAAGGGGAATGAGCAGTTCTTC. This sequence encodes CASSLGLGLGPKGNEQFF.

J is TRBJ1-5 and V is TRBV5-8, with D possibly matching TRBD1 (5 bases). The CDR3 is 15 residues long. Trimming left V 3 bases short and J 0 bases short, with 10 bases between. The germline V gene has CDR1 SGHTS and CDR2 YDEGEE. CDR3 in amino acids: CASSYGTDSNQPQHF. CDR3 nucleotide sequence: TGTGCCAGCAGCTACGGGACGGATAGCAATCAGCCCCAGCATTTT.

Within the sample, this clonotype is medium-sized (0.01 to 0.1%). The chain couples TRBV28 to TRBJ1-6, with TRBD1 identical over 9 bases. With V trimmed by 4 bases and J by 14 bases, 12 bases remained unmatched. Germline assignment: CDR1 MDHEN and CDR2 SYDVKM. This CDR3 is 15 amino acids long. CDR3 in amino acids: CASSSGTGPLFTLHF. The CDR3 coding sequence is TGTGCCAGCAGTTCCGGGACAGGGCCTCTTTTTACCCTCCACTTT. Drawing the rest from reference TRBV28 and TRBJ1-6, the complete variable domain is DVKVTQSSRYLVKRTGEKVFLECVQDMDHENMFWYRQDPGLGLRLIYFSYDVKMKEKGDIPEGYSVSREKKERFSLILESASTNQTSMYLCASSSGTGPLFTLHFGNGTRLTVT.

This clonotype was detected ten times or more. The chain is built from TRBV7-2 and TRBJ2-4, with TRBD2 as a possible D gene (6 bases). Germline CDR1 is SGHTA and CDR2 is FQGNSA. CDR3 length: 14 amino acids. The ends were cut back, 1 base at V and 8 bases at J, with 12 bases in the middle. The chain's CDR3 is CASSLEAGGDIQYF. DNA of the CDR3: TGTGCCAGCAGCTTAGAAGCAGGAGGGGACATTCAGTACTTC. Full variable domain (outside the CDR3, taken from reference TRBV7-2 and TRBJ2-4): GAGVSQSPSNKVTEKGKDVELRCDPISGHTALYWYRQSLGQGLEFLIYFQGNSAPDKSGLPSDRFSAERTGGSVSTLTIQRTQQEDSAVYLCASSLEAGGDIQYFGAGTRLSVL.

This clonotype was detected only once. This sequence joins TRBV9 and TRBJ2-1, with D maybe TRBD2 (5 bases). Per the germline V gene, CDR1 is SGDLS and CDR2 is YYNGEE. The CDR3 totals 15 residues. V dropped 4 bases and J dropped 8 bases, with 19 bases sitting between them. CDR3 sequence reads: CASSPRSDLMYEQFF. The CDR3 DNA is TGTGCCAGCAGCCCCAGATCGGACTTAATGTATGAGCAGTTCTTC. The full variable domain, with the rest looked up from reference TRBV9 and TRBJ2-1, is DSGVTQTPKHLITATGQRVTLRCSPRSGDLSVYWYQQSLDQGLQFLIQYYNGEERAKGNILERFSAQQFPDLHSELNLSSLELGDSALYFCASSPRSDLMYEQFFGPGTRLTVL.

The table lists this clonotype with a few counts. This chain joins TRBV12-3 or TRBV12-4 and TRBJ2-3; 13 positions match TRBD2. CDR3 length: 16 amino acids. The trim removed 2 bases at V and 8 bases at J, leaving 7 bases unmatched. CDR3 residues: CASSLWTSGSSSTQYF. The CDR3, as DNA: TGTGCCAGCAGTTTATGGACTAGCGGGAGCTCGAGTACGCAGTATTTT.

The chain has TRBV2 and TRBJ1-2; D gene ambiguous. Germline V gene lookup returns CDR1 SNHLY and CDR2 FYNNEI. The V and J ends lost 7 bases and 3 bases respectively, with 6 bases between them. The CDR3 spans 11 residues. The CDR3 here is CASTYDYGYTF. CDR3 in DNA: TGTGCCAGCACGTACGACTATGGCTACACCTTC.

This clonotype occurred many times. The chain links TRBV7-2 to TRBJ1-1, with a tentative D call TRBD1 (6 bases). CDR3 length equals 13 residues. The germline gives CDR1 SGHTA, CDR2 FQGNSA. V was shortened by 7 bases and J by 1 base, with 10 bases between the two germline ends. CDR3 nucleotide sequence: TGTGCCAGCAATTCGGGACAGAACACTGAAGCTTTCTTT. Translated: CASNSGQNTEAFF.

This clonotype has ten or more counts. The chain employs TRBV7-2 and TRBJ1-2, with D unclear. V lost 0 bases, J lost 8 bases, and 13 bases lay in between. CDR1 SGHTA and CDR2 FQGNSA come from the germline V gene. The CDR3 consists of 14 residues. CDR3 coding DNA: TGTGCCAGCAGCTTAGCTTATGGCAGCTACGGCTACACCTTC. It specifies CASSLAYGSYGYTF.

This clonotype was counted a few times. This chain joins TRBV7-2 and TRBJ1-1; possibly TRBD1 for D (5 bases). The germline CDR1 and CDR2 sequences are SGHTA and FQGNSA. This CDR3 comprises 14 residues. Trimming took off 5 bases at V and 1 base at J, with 11 bases between the two ends. CDR3 amino acids: CASSQGPGNTEAFF. The CDR3 DNA sequence: TGTGCCAGCAGCCAGGGTCCGGGGAACACTGAAGCTTTCTTT.

The chain joins TRBV6-2 or TRBV6-3 to TRBJ2-7, with 10 bases identical to TRBD1. In germline, CDR1 is MNHEY, CDR2 SVGEGT. With V trimmed by 4 bases and J by 0 bases, 3 bases remained unmatched. The CDR3 covers 15 residues. The CDR3 coding sequence is TGTGCCAGCAGTTGGGGACAGGGGAGCTCCTACGAGCAGTACGTC. Amino acids: CASSWGQGSSYEQYV.

At least ten counts were recorded for this clonotype. The genes are TRBV7-8 and TRBJ1-1, with D maybe TRBD1 (5 bases). CDR1 and CDR2 from the germline V gene are SGHVS and FQNEAQ. Trimming pared 5 bases from V and 8 bases from J, leaving 12 bases between. This CDR3 is 12 amino acids long. DNA for the CDR3: TGTGCCAGCAGCGCGTCGTGGGGGGAAGCTTTCTTT. This sequence encodes CASSASWGEAFF.

The CDR3 coding sequence is TGTGCCAGCAGCTTGTCTGTAGACCAAGAGACCCAGTACTTC. Translated: CASSLSVDQETQYF. The chain links TRBV5-5 to TRBJ2-5; no clear D gene. Trimming left V 1 base short and J 0 bases short, with 7 bases between. CDR3 length equals 14 residues. Germline CDR1 SGHKS, CDR2 YYEKEE (reference sequence).

This clonotype turned up a few times. The rearrangement links TRBV4-3 to TRBJ1-2; 11 bases line up with TRBD1. Trimming removed 4 bases from V and 4 bases from J; junction bases left unmatched: 11. Germline V gene data show CDR1 as LGHNA and CDR2 as YSLEER. This CDR3 comprises 17 residues. CDR3 in DNA: TGCGCCAGCAGCCCAAACGCCGGGACAGGGGGTGTCTATGGCTACACCTTC. It is translated as CASSPNAGTGGVYGYTF.

The chain couples TRBV28 to TRBJ1-1; TRBD1 is a possible D gene (5 bases). Germline loops: CDR1 MDHEN, CDR2 SYDVKM. The V and J ends lost 2 bases and 6 bases respectively, with 16 bases between them. The length of the CDR3 is 15 residues. CDR3 region: CASSLRYQGRAEAFF. In DNA, the CDR3 is TGTGCCAGCAGTTTACGCTACCAGGGCAGGGCTGAAGCTTTCTTT.